This TCR beta chain was observed in a study of cytomegalovirus exposure and HLA in healthy donors. Trimming removed 7 bases at V and 2 bases at J, with 14 bases between. The CDR3 loop spans 14 amino acids. Germline CDR1 is MDHEN and CDR2 is SYDVKM. Use of 60 Vbeta and 13 Jbeta primers characterized the PCR. The method was immunoSEQ multiplex PCR; TCRdb's version includes in-frame clones alone and lacks a portion of them. The sample consists of fewer than 200,000 clones, 60% to 80% of them appearing once. This rearrangement joins TRBV28 to TRBJ1-2; D is perhaps TRBD1 (5 bases). The source material was PBMCs. This clonotype was obtained from a woman aged 45 to 65 in good health and CMV-seropositive. DNA of the CDR3: TGTGCCAGCAATAGGGGTTGGGGAAACTATGGCTACACCTTC. This encodes CASNRGWGNYGYTF.